The 30 T cell receptor beta chains below were found in one sample sequenced in a study of T cells in narcolepsy. Using immunoSEQ multiplex PCR, the repertoire was profiled, and TCRdb retains in-frame clones only, with some absent. The sample lists about 20,000 clones, less than 90% occurring once. What was sequenced was memory (CD45RA-) CD4+ T cells from blood. All receptors derive from a human donor in good health.

This clone has just a few counts. The CDR3 DNA follows: TGTGCCAGCAGTGAGGTAGGGTACACTGAAGCTTTCTTT. This codes for CASSEVGYTEAFF. This rearrangement joins TRBV2 to TRBJ1-1; no reliable D call. Germline CDR1 is SNHLY and CDR2 is FYNNEI. The CDR3 spans 13 residues. The V end lost 3 bases, the J end lost 3 bases, and 8 bases lay between the germline ends.

The rearrangement joins TRBV7-9 to TRBJ1-1, with 7 bases fitting TRBD1. The V segment lost 4 bases and the J segment 4 bases; nucleotides outside the gene matches: 6. The CDR3 loop spans 14 amino acids. Germline V lookup: CDR1 SEHNR, CDR2 FQNEAQ (reference sequence). CDR3 DNA: TGTGCCAGCAGCTCCGGACAGGAGACCACTGAAGCTTTCTTT. It specifies CASSSGQETTEAFF.

The rearrangement uses TRBV7-2 and TRBJ2-1, with 9 bases that match TRBD2. There are 14 residues in the CDR3. V lost 1 base and J lost 9; bases outside the gene matches: 4. From germline, CDR1 is SGHTA and CDR2 FQGNSA. The chain's CDR3 is CASSLGTSAVEQFF. CDR3 nucleotide sequence: TGTGCCAGCAGCTTAGGGACTAGCGCAGTTGAGCAGTTCTTC. Full variable domain (remainder filled in from reference TRBV7-2 and TRBJ2-1): GAGVSQSPSNKVTEKGKDVELRCDPISGHTALYWYRQSLGQGLEFLIYFQGNSAPDKSGLPSDRFSAERTGGSVSTLTIQRTQQEDSAVYLCASSLGTSAVEQFFGPGTRLTVL.

The chain is built from TRBV7-9 and TRBJ2-1, with D possibly being TRBD1 or TRBD2 (5 bases each). From germline, CDR1 is SEHNR and CDR2 FQNEAQ (reference sequence). V was shortened by 7 bases and J by 5 bases, with 21 bases between the two germline ends. The CDR3 has 16 residues. In DNA form, the CDR3 reads TGTGCCAGCACTAAGGTGTCCGGGACCCCAGACAATGAGCAGTTCTTC. Its protein is CASTKVSGTPDNEQFF.

The chain employs TRBV7-9 and TRBJ2-7; D is ambiguous. The ends were cut back, 2 bases at V and 7 bases at J, with 12 bases in the middle. The CDR3 length is 13 residues. Germline assignment: CDR1 SEHNR and CDR2 FQNEAQ (reference sequence). The CDR3 is CASSLIGAGEQYF. The CDR3, as DNA: TGTGCCAGCAGCTTAATCGGTGCCGGGGAGCAGTACTTC.

The chain combines TRBV6-5 with TRBJ2-1; the D gene is possibly TRBD2 (6 bases). The CDR3 contains 11 residues. Germline values: CDR1 MNHEY, CDR2 SVGAGI. V dropped 4 bases and J dropped 9 bases, with 7 bases sitting between them. This CDR3 reads CASSFGGEQFF. The CDR3 DNA sequence: TGTGCCAGCAGTTTCGGGGGTGAGCAGTTCTTC.

The CDR3 region is CASSPRGPPNYGYTF. The CDR3 DNA reads as TGTGCCAGCAGTCCCAGGGGCCCTCCTAACTATGGCTACACCTTC. The V call is TRBV27, the J call TRBJ1-2; D perhaps matches TRBD1 (6 bases). This CDR3 is 15 amino acids long. Germline V gives CDR1 MNHEY, CDR2 SMNVEV (reference sequence). V shed 5 bases and J shed 0 bases, with 13 bases lying between them.

This chain joins TRBV5-6 and TRBJ2-1, with D possibly matching TRBD2 (5 bases). Germline V lookup: CDR1 SGHDT, CDR2 YYEEEE. Trimming took 4 bases from V and 9 from J, leaving 20 bases between them. The CDR3 is 15 amino acids. CDR3 protein: CASSPAPTRASEQFF. The CDR3, as DNA: TGTGCCAGCAGCCCCGCCCCCACTAGGGCGAGTGAGCAGTTCTTC.

The chain couples TRBV9 to TRBJ2-2; TRBD1 matches at 8 bases. CDR1 and CDR2 from the germline V gene are SGDLS and YYNGEE. This CDR3 contains 15 residues. Losses at the gene ends were 4 bases for V and 4 bases for J; bases not matched to a gene: 6. In DNA, the CDR3 is TGTGCCAGCAGCCAAGACAGGGGCCTCACCGGGGAGCTGTTTTTT. It codes for CASSQDRGLTGELFF.

The chain carries TRBV5-8 and TRBJ2-7; TRBD1 is a possible D gene (5 bases). V lost 0 bases to trimming and J lost 9 bases, with 10 bases between them. The CDR3 runs 12 residues. Germline V gene lookup returns CDR1 SGHTS and CDR2 YDEGEE. The chain's CDR3 is CASSLAQGVQYF. CDR3 sequence (DNA): TGTGCCAGCAGCTTGGCCCAGGGCGTGCAGTACTTC. Full variable domain (missing parts from reference TRBV5-8 and TRBJ2-7): EAGVTQSPTHLIKTRGQQATLRCSPISGHTSVYWYQQALGLGLQFLLWYDEGEERNRGNFPPRFSGRQFPNYSSELNVNALELEDSALYLCASSLAQGVQYFGPGTRLTVT.

V is TRBV9 and J is TRBJ2-2; 9 bases align to TRBD2. CDR3 length: 17 amino acids. The germline gives CDR1 SGDLS, CDR2 YYNGEE. The V and J ends lost 0 bases and 1 base, in that order; junction bases with no gene match: 4. CDR3 DNA sequence: TGTGCCAGCAGCGTAGGGATTAGCGGGGGGAACACCGGGGAGCTGTTTTTT. Residues: CASSVGISGGNTGELFF.

This clone was found a few times. This chain connects TRBV12-5 to TRBJ2-2; a possible D gene is TRBD1 (5 bases). The CDR3 is 16 residues long. The germline CDR1 and CDR2 sequences are LGHNT and FRNRAP. Trimming cost V 5 bases and J 2 bases, with 15 bases left between them. Here the CDR3 reads CASGRTQQVNTGELFF. The DNA of the CDR3 is TGTGCTAGTGGTCGCACACAACAGGTTAACACCGGGGAGCTGTTTTTT.

About this clone: Other DNA sequences in the sample encode the same CDR3. The chain is built from TRBV11-2 and TRBJ2-2, with 8 bases matching TRBD1. The CDR3 is 15 residues long. V gave up 1 base and J gave up 5 bases; unmatched junction bases: 3. From germline, CDR1 is SGHAT and CDR2 FQNNGV. This CDR3 reads CASSLGQGPTGELFF. The CDR3 coding sequence is TGTGCCAGCAGCTTAGGACAGGGGCCGACCGGGGAGCTGTTTTTT.

CDR3 in amino acids: CASSSGTDYPYEKLFF. The CDR3 bases are TGTGCCAGCAGTTCGGGGACAGATTATCCGTATGAAAAACTGTTTTTT. The chain joins TRBV6-5 to TRBJ1-4, with 7 bases identical to TRBD1. The CDR3 length is 16 residues. Germline V lookup: CDR1 MNHEY, CDR2 SVGAGI. After removal of 4 bases from V and 6 bases from J, the junction contained 11 bases not matched to a gene.

Comment on this clone: At the DNA level, this CDR3 is encoded by other sequences in the same sample as well. The V gene is TRBV5-8, the J gene TRBJ2-7; TRBD1 agrees at 10 bases. The trim removed 0 bases at V and 5 bases at J, leaving 2 bases unmatched. The germline V gene has CDR1 SGHTS and CDR2 YDEGEE. This CDR3 region has 14 residues. The CDR3: CASSLEGTGDEQYF. DNA of the CDR3: TGTGCCAGCAGCTTGGAAGGGACAGGGGACGAGCAGTACTTC.

The CDR3 protein is CSVGRTASGANVLTF. The DNA of the CDR3 is TGCAGCGTTGGTCGGACAGCCTCTGGGGCCAACGTCCTGACTTTC. The chain joins TRBV29-1 to TRBJ2-6; D is perhaps TRBD1 (6 bases). This CDR3 has 15 amino acids. Germline V lookup: CDR1 SQVTM, CDR2 ANQGSEA. V lost 4 bases and J lost 0, with 10 bases in between.

The chain joins TRBV5-1 to TRBJ2-7; the D gene is possibly TRBD2 (5 bases). CDR1 is SGHRS and CDR2 is YFSETQ in the germline V gene. This CDR3 is 12 amino acids long. Trimming pared 2 bases from V and 3 bases from J, leaving 6 bases between. CDR3 nucleotide sequence: TGCGCCAGCAGCTTAGGAGGCTACGAGCAGTACTTC. It translates to CASSLGGYEQYF. Filled out from reference TRBV5-1 and TRBJ2-7, the complete variable domain reads KAGVTQTPRYLIKTRGQQVTLSCSPISGHRSVSWYQQTPGQGLQFLFEYFSETQRNKGNFPGRFSGRQFSNSRSEMNVSTLELGDSALYLCASSLGGYEQYFGPGTRLTVT.

The V gene is TRBV7-9, the J gene TRBJ2-1; TRBD2 matches 14 bases. Germline values: CDR1 SEHNR, CDR2 FQNEAQ (reference sequence). This CDR3 has 14 amino acids. After removal of 9 bases from V and 9 bases from J, the junction contained 7 bases not matched to a gene. The chain's CDR3 is CASLGTSGSGEQFF. DNA for the CDR3: TGTGCCAGTTTAGGGACTAGCGGGAGCGGTGAGCAGTTCTTC. Together with reference TRBV7-9 and TRBJ2-1, the CDR3 gives the full variable domain: DTGVSQNPRHKITKRGQNVTFRCDPISEHNRLYWYRQTLGQGPEFLTYFQNEAQLEKSRLLSDRFSAERPKGSFSTLEIQRTEQGDSAMYLCASLGTSGSGEQFFGPGTRLTVL.

The chain combines TRBV19 with TRBJ1-5; D perhaps matches TRBD1 (6 bases). Per the germline V gene, CDR1 is LNHDA and CDR2 is SQIVND (reference sequence). This CDR3 contains 16 residues. V lost 1 base, J lost 2 bases, and 12 bases lay in between. The CDR3, as DNA: TGTGCCAGTAGTATAGTCAGGGGTGGGGGCAATCAGCCCCAGCATTTT. Translated, it gives CASSIVRGGGNQPQHF. Variable domain in full (rest from reference TRBV19 and TRBJ1-5): DGGITQSPKYLFRKEGQNVTLSCEQNLNHDAMYWYRQDPGQGLRLIYYSQIVNDFQKGDIAEGYSVSREKKESFPLTVTSAQKNPTAFYLCASSIVRGGGNQPQHFGDGTRLSIL.

This chain connects TRBV2 to TRBJ1-2; tentatively, D is TRBD1 (6 bases). In germline, CDR1 is SNHLY, CDR2 FYNNEI. The CDR3 is 14 residues long. V was trimmed by 3 bases and J by 9 bases, leaving 17 bases between them. The CDR3 sequence: CASSDAGGGDSYTF. CDR3 nucleotide sequence: TGTGCCAGCAGTGATGCGGGGGGTGGGGACAGCTACACCTTC.

This clone was picked up one time. The CDR3 is CASSLVGQGRNYGYTF. The CDR3 DNA follows: TGTGCCAGCAGCTTGGTAGGACAGGGACGTAACTATGGCTACACCTTC. V and J are TRBV5-6 and TRBJ1-2, with 8 bases matching TRBD1. The V gene end was trimmed by 0 bases and the J gene end by 1 base; junction bases not matched to a gene: 5. The germline gives CDR1 SGHDT, CDR2 YYEEEE. The CDR3 is 16 amino acids.

The CDR3 is CASSLSIKGYEQYF. In DNA, the CDR3 is TGTGCCAGCAGCTTAAGCATAAAAGGTTACGAGCAGTACTTC. The chain carries TRBV11-2 and TRBJ2-7; the D is unclear. Trimming took off 2 bases at V and 4 bases at J, with 12 bases between the two ends. The CDR3 extends over 14 amino acids. Germline CDR1 SGHAT, CDR2 FQNNGV.

The DNA of the CDR3 is TGTGCCAGCTCCCCTCCCGCTCCAGAACCCTTATATTTT. It translates to CASSPPAPEPLYF. V is TRBV18 and J is TRBJ1-3; D remains unclear. This CDR3 is built from 13 residues. Per the germline V gene, CDR1 is KGHSH and CDR2 is LQKENI. The germline V and J ends were trimmed by 6 bases and 14 bases, with 20 bases remaining between them.

In the case of this clone: At the DNA level, this CDR3 is encoded by other sequences in the same sample as well. The rearrangement links TRBV7-3 to TRBJ2-2; a possible D gene is TRBD2 (6 bases). The CDR3 has 15 residues. Germline V gives CDR1 SGHTA, CDR2 FQGTGA. V lost 5 bases, J lost 2 bases, and 12 bases lay in between. CDR3 sequence (DNA): TGTGCCAGCAGCCCCCCCGGGGGTAACACCGGGGAGCTGTTTTTT. This encodes CASSPPGGNTGELFF.

The V and J genes are TRBV19 and TRBJ1-2; D call uncertain. The CDR3 spans 13 residues. Per the germline V gene, CDR1 is LNHDA and CDR2 is SQIVND (reference sequence). The ends were cut back, 10 bases at V and 2 bases at J, with 14 bases in the middle. The CDR3 spells CAIKTSRNYGYTF. The CDR3, as DNA: TGTGCCATAAAGACCAGTCGAAACTATGGCTACACCTTC.

The chain is built from TRBV7-3 and TRBJ2-3; 16 nucleotides align to TRBD2. Trimming at V came to 0 bases and at J to 3 bases, leaving 6 bases not matched to a gene. Germline V CDR1 and CDR2: SGHTA, FQGTGA. This CDR3 is 19 amino acids long. CDR3 protein: CASSLTGTSGGAGTDTQYF. The CDR3 bases are TGTGCCAGCAGCTTAACCGGGACTAGCGGGGGGGCCGGGACAGATACGCAGTATTTT.

A single count supports this clone. The chain's CDR3 is CASSSGQVGYEQYF. In nucleotides, the CDR3 is TGCGCCAGCAGCTCCGGACAGGTAGGCTACGAGCAGTACTTC. The V gene is TRBV5-1, the J gene TRBJ2-5, with 7 bases fitting TRBD1. The DNA matches TRBJ2-7 better at its end, which makes the J call doubtful. This CDR3 has 14 amino acids. Germline V lookup: CDR1 SGHRS, CDR2 YFSETQ.

This chain links TRBV29-1 with TRBJ1-5; tentatively, D is TRBD1 (5 bases). The CDR3 spans 12 residues. Trimming stripped 7 bases from V and 4 bases from J, with 11 bases between. Germline V gene lookup returns CDR1 SQVTM and CDR2 ANQGSEA. The DNA of the CDR3 is TGCAGCGCCAGCAACAGGAATCAGCCCCAGCATTTT. It codes for CSASNRNQPQHF.

The chain recombines TRBV5-4 with TRBJ1-3; D ambiguous. The CDR3 consists of 15 residues. Trimming pared 2 bases from V and 0 bases from J, leaving 9 bases between. The germline CDR1 and CDR2 sequences are SGHNT and YYREEE (reference sequence). CDR3 amino acids: CASSLHPSSGNTIYF. CDR3 DNA sequence: TGTGCCAGCAGCTTACACCCCTCCTCTGGAAACACCATATATTTT. Looking up the rest from reference TRBV5-4 and TRBJ1-3 gives the full variable domain: ETGVTQSPTHLIKTRGQQVTLRCSSQSGHNTVSWYQQALGQGPQFIFQYYREEENGRGNFPPRFSGLQFPNYSSELNVNALELDDSALYLCASSLHPSSGNTIYFGEGSWLTVV.

J is TRBJ2-5 and V is TRBV29-1; D is possibly TRBD1 (6 bases). V lost 6 bases and J lost 3, with 14 bases in between. CDR3 length: 13 amino acids. Germline-derived CDR1 and CDR2 are SQVTM and ANQGSEA. The CDR3 sequence: CSVVLQGEETQYF. CDR3 DNA sequence: TGCAGCGTCGTACTACAGGGAGAAGAGACCCAGTACTTC. The variable domain in full, with the rest retrieved from reference TRBV29-1 and TRBJ2-5, is SAVISQKPSRDICQRGTSLTIQCQVDSQVTMMFWYRQQPGQSLTLIATANQGSEATYESGFVIDKFPISRPNLTFSTLTVSNMSPEDSSIYLCSVVLQGEETQYFGPGTRLLVL.